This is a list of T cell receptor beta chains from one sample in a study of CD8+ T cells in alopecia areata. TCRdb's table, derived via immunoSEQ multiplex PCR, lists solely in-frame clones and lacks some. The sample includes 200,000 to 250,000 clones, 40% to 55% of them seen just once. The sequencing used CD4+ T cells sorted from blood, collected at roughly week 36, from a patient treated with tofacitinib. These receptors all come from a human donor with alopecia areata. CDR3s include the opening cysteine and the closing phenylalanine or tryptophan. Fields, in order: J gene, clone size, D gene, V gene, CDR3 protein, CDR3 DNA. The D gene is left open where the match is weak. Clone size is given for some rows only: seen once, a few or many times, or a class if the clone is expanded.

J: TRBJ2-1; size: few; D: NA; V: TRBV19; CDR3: CASSPAVTTNNEQFF; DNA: TGTGCCAGTAGCCCAGCGGTCACAACGAACAATGAGCAGTTCTTC
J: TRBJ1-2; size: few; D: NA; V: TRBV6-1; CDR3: CASSSTGANYGYTF; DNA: TGTGCCAGCAGTTCGACAGGAGCTAACTATGGCTACACCTTC
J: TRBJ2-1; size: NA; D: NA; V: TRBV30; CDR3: CAWNPTRGNEQFF; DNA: TGTGCCTGGAATCCAACTCGAGGGAATGAGCAGTTCTTC
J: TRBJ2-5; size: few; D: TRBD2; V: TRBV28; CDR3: CASSLAGSSQETQYF; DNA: TGTGCCAGCAGTCTAGCGGGGTCCTCTCAAGAGACCCAGTACTTC
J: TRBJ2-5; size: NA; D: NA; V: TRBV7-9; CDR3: CASSLALDELQETQYF; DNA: TGTGCCAGCAGCTTAGCGCTTGACGAATTACAAGAGACCCAGTACTTC
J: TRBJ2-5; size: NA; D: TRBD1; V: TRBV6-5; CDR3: CASSSGQGQETQYF; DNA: TGTGCCAGCAGTAGCGGACAGGGGCAGGAGACCCAGTACTTC
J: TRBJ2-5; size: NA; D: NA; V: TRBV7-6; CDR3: CASSFIANQETQYF; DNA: TGTGCCAGCAGCTTTATAGCGAACCAAGAGACCCAGTACTTC
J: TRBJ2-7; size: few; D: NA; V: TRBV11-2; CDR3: CASSDIAQGTYEQYF; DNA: TGTGCCAGCAGCGATATAGCGCAGGGGACTTACGAGCAGTACTTC
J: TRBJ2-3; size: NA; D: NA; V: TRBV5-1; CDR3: CASSRDSLPTQYF; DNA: TGCGCCAGCAGCAGGGACTCTCTCCCTACGCAGTATTTT
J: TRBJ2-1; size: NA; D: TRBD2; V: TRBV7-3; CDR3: CASGAGVSNEQFF; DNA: TGTGCCAGCGGCGCGGGAGTCAGCAATGAGCAGTTCTTC
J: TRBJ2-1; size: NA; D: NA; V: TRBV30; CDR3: CACHPRGLQGFF; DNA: TGTGCCTGCCATCCCAGGGGACTCCAAGGATTCTTC
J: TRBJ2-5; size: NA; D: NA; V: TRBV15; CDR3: CATSRVDRTQETQYF; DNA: TGTGCCACCAGCAGGGTTGACAGGACCCAAGAGACCCAGTACTTC
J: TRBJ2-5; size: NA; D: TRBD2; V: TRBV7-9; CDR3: CASSPPSGRAQYF; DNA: TGTGCCAGCAGCCCCCCAAGCGGGAGGGCCCAGTACTTC
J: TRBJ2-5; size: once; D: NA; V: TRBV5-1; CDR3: CASSLVPDGYQETQYF; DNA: TGCGCCAGCAGCTTGGTACCGGACGGGTACCAAGAGACCCAGTACTTC
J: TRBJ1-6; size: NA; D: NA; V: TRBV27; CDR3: CASSLRGEGSNSPLHF; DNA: TGTGCCAGCAGTCTAAGGGGAGAGGGAAGCAATTCACCCCTCCACTTT
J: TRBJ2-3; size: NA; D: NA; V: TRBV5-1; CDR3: CASSSRPDYTTDTQYF; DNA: TGCGCCAGCAGCTCCCGCCCGGACTATACCACAGATACGCAGTATTTT
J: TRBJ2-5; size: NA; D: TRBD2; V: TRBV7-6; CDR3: CASRMAVAGVEETQYF; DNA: TGTGCCAGCCGGATGGCCGTGGCGGGAGTGGAAGAGACCCAGTACTTC
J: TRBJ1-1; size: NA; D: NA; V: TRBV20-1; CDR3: CSASGGTEAFF; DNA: TGCAGTGCTAGTGGTGGGACTGAAGCTTTCTTT
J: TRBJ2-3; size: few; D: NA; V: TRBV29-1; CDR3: CSVELPDSTDTQYF; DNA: TGCAGCGTTGAACTCCCGGATAGCACAGATACGCAGTATTTT
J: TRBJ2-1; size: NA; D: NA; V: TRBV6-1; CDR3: CASSFYDEQFF; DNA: TGTGCCAGCAGTTTTTACGATGAGCAGTTCTTC
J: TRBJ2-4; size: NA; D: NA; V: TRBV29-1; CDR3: CSVEVDARLAKNIQYF; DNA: TGCAGCGTTGAAGTCGATGCACGGCTAGCCAAAAACATTCAGTACTTC
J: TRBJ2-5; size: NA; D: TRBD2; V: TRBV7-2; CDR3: CASSLGTSGSGETQYF; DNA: TGTGCCAGCAGCCTCGGGACTAGCGGGAGCGGGGAGACCCAGTACTTC
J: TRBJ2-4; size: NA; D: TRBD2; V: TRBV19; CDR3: CATAPTSGTRGNIQYF; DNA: TGTGCCACCGCCCCGACTAGCGGTACACGGGGCAACATTCAGTACTTC
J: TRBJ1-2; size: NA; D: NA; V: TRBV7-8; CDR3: CASSLGWESGYTF; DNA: TGTGCCAGCAGCTTAGGGTGGGAAAGCGGCTACACCTTC
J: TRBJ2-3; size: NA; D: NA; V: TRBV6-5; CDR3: CASSGTGWADTQYF; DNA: TGTGCCAGCAGTGGAACAGGGTGGGCAGATACGCAGTATTTT
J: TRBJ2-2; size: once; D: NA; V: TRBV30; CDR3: CAWAQQGANTGELLF; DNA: TGTGCCTGGGCCCAACAGGGAGCGAACACCGGGGAGCTGCTTTTT
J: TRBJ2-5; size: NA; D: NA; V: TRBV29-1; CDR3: CSVGGESGTRLYQETQYF; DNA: TGCAGCGTGGGGGGAGAATCCGGGACAAGGCTCTACCAAGAGACCCAGTACTTC
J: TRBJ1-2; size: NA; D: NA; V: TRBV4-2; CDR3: CASSQDSGKRGNYGYTF; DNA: TGTGCCAGCAGCCAAGATTCGGGGAAGAGGGGTAACTATGGCTACACCTTC
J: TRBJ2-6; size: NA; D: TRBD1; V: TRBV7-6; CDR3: CAIDQRTGDSSGANVLTF; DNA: TGTGCCATCGATCAAAGGACAGGGGATTCCTCTGGGGCCAACGTCCTGACTTTC
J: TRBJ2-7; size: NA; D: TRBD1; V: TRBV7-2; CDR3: CASSLDRYYEQYF; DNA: TGTGCCAGCAGCTTGGACAGGTACTACGAGCAGTACTTC
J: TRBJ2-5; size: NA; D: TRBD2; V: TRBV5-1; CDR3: CASMVAGGQETQYF; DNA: TGCGCCAGCATGGTAGCGGGAGGGCAAGAGACCCAGTACTTC
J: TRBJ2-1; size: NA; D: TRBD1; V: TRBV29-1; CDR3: CSVDLLQGAPYNEQFF; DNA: TGCAGCGTTGATCTCCTACAGGGGGCCCCGTACAATGAGCAGTTCTTC
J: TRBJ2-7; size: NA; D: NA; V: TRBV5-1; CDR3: CASSLGPDGYEQYF; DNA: TGCGCCAGCAGCTTAGGCCCGGACGGCTACGAGCAGTACTTC
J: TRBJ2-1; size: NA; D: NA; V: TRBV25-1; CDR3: CASSKPPTGTEQFF; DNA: TGTGCCAGCAGTAAGCCCCCGACGGGAACCGAGCAGTTCTTC
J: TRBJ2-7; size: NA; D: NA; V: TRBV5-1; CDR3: CASSLGGFNEQYF; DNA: TGCGCCAGCAGCTTAGGAGGGTTTAACGAGCAGTACTTC
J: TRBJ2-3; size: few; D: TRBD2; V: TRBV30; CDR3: CAWTPGGRSTDTQYF; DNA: TGTGCCTGGACCCCTGGCGGGAGGAGCACAGATACGCAGTATTTT
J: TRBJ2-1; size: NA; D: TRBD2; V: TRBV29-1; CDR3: CSVRTSGSNNEQFF; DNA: TGCAGCGTCCGGACTAGCGGGAGCAACAATGAGCAGTTCTTC
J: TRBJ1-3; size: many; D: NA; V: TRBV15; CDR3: CATSRDREDLIYF; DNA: TGTGCCACCAGCAGAGATCGGGAGGATTTGATATATTTT
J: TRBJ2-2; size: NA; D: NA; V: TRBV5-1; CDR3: CASSPTRAGELFF; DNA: TGCGCCAGCAGCCCCACTAGGGCCGGGGAGCTGTTTTTT
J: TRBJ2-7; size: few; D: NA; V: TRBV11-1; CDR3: CASSLPSRSASYEQYF; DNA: TGTGCCAGCAGCTTGCCTTCGCGTAGCGCGTCCTACGAGCAGTACTTC
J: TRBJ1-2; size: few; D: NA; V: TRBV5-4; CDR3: CASSLGHWKDYGYTF; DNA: TGTGCCAGCAGCCTAGGGCACTGGAAAGACTATGGCTACACCTTC
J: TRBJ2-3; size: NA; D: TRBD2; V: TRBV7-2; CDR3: CASSPGLAGHTDTQYF; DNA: TGTGCCAGCAGCCCCGGGCTAGCGGGTCACACAGATACGCAGTATTTT
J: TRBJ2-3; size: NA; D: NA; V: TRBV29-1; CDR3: CSVPGTALGTQYF; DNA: TGCAGCGTCCCTGGGACCGCCCTGGGTACGCAGTATTTT
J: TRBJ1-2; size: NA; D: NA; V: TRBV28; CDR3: CASTGSDGYTF; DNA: TGTGCCAGCACCGGGTCTGATGGCTACACCTTC
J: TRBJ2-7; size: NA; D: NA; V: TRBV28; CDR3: CASAEGRVDEQYF; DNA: TGTGCCAGCGCAGAGGGCAGGGTCGACGAGCAGTACTTC
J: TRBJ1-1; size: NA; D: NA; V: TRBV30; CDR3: CAWSVRQTIPNTEAFF; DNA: TGTGCCTGGAGTGTTCGTCAAACAATCCCGAACACTGAAGCTTTCTTT
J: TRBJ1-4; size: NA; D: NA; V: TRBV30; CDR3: CAWSVLRQGNEKLFF; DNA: TGTGCCTGGAGTGTACTGCGGCAGGGGAACGAAAAACTGTTTTTT
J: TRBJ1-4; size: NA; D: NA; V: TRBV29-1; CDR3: CSYQENEKLFF; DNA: TGCAGCTACCAAGAAAATGAAAAACTGTTTTTT
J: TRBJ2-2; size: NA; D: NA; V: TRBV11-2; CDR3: CASSLRALNTGELFF; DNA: TGTGCCAGCAGCTTGAGGGCCCTGAACACCGGGGAGCTGTTTTTT